This entry describes one T cell receptor (beta chain). Its target is not known. The source of the sample is a study of cytomegalovirus exposure and HLA in healthy donors. The assay was immunoSEQ multiplex PCR, and TCRdb's table has in-frame clones only and misses some. The sample carries 200,000 to 250,000 clones, about 90% recorded once. Study-wide findings and caveats: In a later analysis, first-cohort TCR clusters were found to tend to co-occur in the approximately 120 validation repertoires.

The V end lost 1 base, the J end lost 2 bases, and 9 bases lay between the germline ends. The CDR3 runs to 14 residues. From germline, CDR1 is SGHVS and CDR2 FQNEAQ. The receptor was isolated from a woman between 18 and 30 years old in good health and CMV-seronegative. This chain connects TRBV7-8 to TRBJ2-7; D remains unclear. The specimen was PBMCs. The DNA for the CDR3 is TGTGCCAGCAGCTTAGGCCTGCTAACCTACGAGCAGTACTTC. Its protein product is CASSLGLLTYEQYF. The complete variable domain, with remaining parts taken from reference TRBV7-8 and TRBJ2-7, reads GAGVSQSPRYKVAKRGQDVALRCDPISGHVSLFWYQQALGQGPEFLTYFQNEAQLDKSGLPSDRFFAERPEGSVSTLKIQRTQQEDSAVYLCASSLGLLTYEQYFGPGTRLTVT.